One sample yielded the 17 T cell receptor beta chains listed below, sequenced in a study of blood T cell repertoires in COVID-19. Assay used: immunoSEQ multiplex PCR; TCRdb lists only in-frame clones, some missing. The sample has 30,000 to 35,000 clones, more than 85% seen once. Sequences were obtained from peripheral blood. These receptors came from a human donor in a cohort sampled during active COVID-19.

V is TRBV18 and J is TRBJ1-6; 7 bases map to TRBD1. Germline trimming cut 2 bases from V and 5 bases from J; bases unmatched to any gene: 3. CDR3 length: 15 amino acids. CDR1 and CDR2 (germline): KGHSH, LQKENI. As DNA, the CDR3 is TGTGCCAGCTCACCATCCGGGACAGATAATTCACCCCTCCACTTT. Protein sequence: CASSPSGTDNSPLHF. The variable domain in full, completed from reference TRBV18 and TRBJ1-6, reads NAGVMQNPRHLVRRRGQEARLRCSPMKGHSHVYWYRQLPEEGLKFMVYLQKENIIDESGMPKERFSAEFPKEGPSILRIQQVVRGDSAAYFCASSPSGTDNSPLHFGNGTRLTVT.

V and J are TRBV3-1 (or the pseudogene TRBV3-2) and TRBJ2-1; TRBD2 matches 16 bases. CDR3 length equals 20 residues. V gave up 1 base and J gave up 0 bases; unmatched junction bases: 6. The germline V gene encodes CDR1 LGHDT and CDR2 YNNKEL (reference sequence). The CDR3 sequence is CASSQAPGLAGGLSYNEQFF. The CDR3 DNA is TGTGCCAGCAGCCAAGCCCCGGGACTAGCGGGGGGGCTCTCCTACAATGAGCAGTTCTTC.

The chain combines TRBV19 with TRBJ1-6; 7 bases are shared with TRBD1. Germline V lookup: CDR1 LNHDA, CDR2 SQIVND (reference sequence). Unmatched junction bases numbered 8, after V lost 5 bases and J lost 7 bases. CDR3 length: 15 residues. The CDR3 loop is CASSPPGQRNSPLHF. CDR3 DNA: TGTGCCAGTAGTCCACCGGGACAGAGGAATTCACCCCTCCACTTT.

The rearrangement uses TRBV19 and TRBJ2-7; D possibly corresponds to TRBD2 (6 bases). The V gene's germline CDR1 is LNHDA and CDR2 SQIVND (reference sequence). V shed 5 bases and J shed 2 bases, with 13 bases lying between them. This CDR3 spans 14 amino acids. The CDR3, as DNA: TGTGCCAGTAGTCTGGACGGGAGAGCCTACGAGCAGTACTTC. Translated, it gives CASSLDGRAYEQYF.

The CDR3 DNA is TGTGCCAGCAGTGCGGACAGGGGGGAAGAGACCCAGTACTTC. Translation gives CASSADRGEETQYF. The gene calls are TRBV25-1 and TRBJ2-5; 10 bases agree with TRBD1. Germline V gives CDR1 MGHDK, CDR2 SYGVNS. This CDR3 is built from 14 residues. Unmatched junction bases numbered 2, after V lost 4 bases and J lost 3 bases.

As concerns this clone: At one boundary the junction diverges from the germline segment, which might be a read error. The chain joins TRBV6-5 to TRBJ1-1; D uncertain. The germline V gene encodes CDR1 MNHEY and CDR2 SVGAGI. CDR3 size: 14 residues. In DNA, the CDR3 is TGTGCCGGCAGTTACCCGGGGATGAACACTGAAGCTTTCTTT. Translation gives CAGSYPGMNTEAFF.

The chain has TRBV4-1 and TRBJ1-1; D may be TRBD1 (6 bases). The CDR3 sequence is 11 residues long. Germline assignment: CDR1 MGHRA and CDR2 YSYEKL. V lost 3 bases, J lost 8 bases, and 7 bases lay in between. CDR3 loop: CASSQGAEAFF. Written as DNA, the CDR3 is TGCGCCAGCAGCCAGGGGGCAGAAGCTTTCTTT.

V is TRBV6-5 and J is TRBJ2-7, with unresolved D. CDR3 length: 13 amino acids. Trimming removed 5 bases at V and 3 bases at J, with 11 bases between. CDR1 MNHEY and CDR2 SVGAGI come from the germline V gene. The DNA of the CDR3 is TGTGCCAGCAGTAACAGCCCGAACTACGAGCAGTACTTC. It encodes CASSNSPNYEQYF.

This clone has only a few counts. The chain carries TRBV4-1 and TRBJ2-2, with 10 bases aligning to TRBD2. With 5 bases clipped from V and 4 bases from J, the junction kept 1 base outside the gene matches. Germline loops: CDR1 MGHRA, CDR2 YSYEKL. CDR3 size: 14 residues. CDR3 in DNA: TGCGCCAGCAGCTGGACTAGCGGCACCGGGGAGCTGTTTTTT. As protein: CASSWTSGTGELFF.

This chain joins TRBV19 and TRBJ1-5; 7 bases line up with TRBD1. This CDR3 region has 14 residues. V was pared by 5 bases and J by 6 bases, with 7 bases of the junction left unmatched. The V gene's germline CDR1 is LNHDA and CDR2 SQIVND (reference sequence). The CDR3 protein is CASSFRDSLQPQHF. The CDR3 coding sequence is TGTGCCAGTAGTTTTCGGGACAGCCTTCAGCCCCAGCATTTT.

The chain joins TRBV19 to TRBJ2-5, with 7 nucleotides matching TRBD1. The ends lost 5 bases at V and 0 bases at J; junction bases unmatched: 6. The CDR3 is made up of 15 amino acids. CDR1 and CDR2 from the germline V gene are LNHDA and SQIVND (reference sequence). CDR3 nucleotides: TGTGCCAGTAGTTCGGGACAGACGTACCAAGAGACCCAGTACTTC. Encoded protein: CASSSGQTYQETQYF.

This chain connects TRBV27 to TRBJ2-3; D is unclear. CDR1 and CDR2 from the germline V gene are MNHEY and SMNVEV (reference sequence). V lost 0 bases to trimming and J lost 8 bases, with 18 bases between them. The CDR3 runs 16 residues. The CDR3: CASSLSSSRPPGTQYF. Here the CDR3 DNA reads TGTGCCAGCAGTTTATCGTCGTCCAGGCCTCCAGGTACGCAGTATTTT.

This chain uses TRBV6-1 with TRBJ2-7; D not resolved. The length of the CDR3 is 14 residues. The V gene lost 2 bases and the J gene lost 0 bases, with 8 bases spanning the gap. Per the germline V gene, CDR1 is MNHNS and CDR2 is SASEGT. This CDR3 is CASSENSPSYEQYF. In nucleotides, the CDR3 is TGTGCCAGCAGTGAAAACAGCCCCTCCTACGAGCAGTACTTC.

The rearrangement links TRBV5-4 to TRBJ1-2; tentative D call: TRBD1 (6 bases). CDR3 length equals 15 residues. V was pared by 0 bases and J by 3 bases, with 12 bases between. From germline, CDR1 is SGHNT and CDR2 YYREEE (reference sequence). CDR3 in amino acids: CASSLDGGKDYGYTF. The DNA for the CDR3 is TGTGCCAGCAGCTTGGATGGGGGCAAGGACTATGGCTACACCTTC.

V gene TRBV19 combines with J gene TRBJ1-4; a weak D match, TRBD1 (5 bases). The CDR3 is made up of 16 amino acids. Between the trimmed V and J ends, which lost 6 bases and 1 base, there was a span of 15 bases. From germline, CDR1 is LNHDA and CDR2 SQIVND (reference sequence). CDR3: CASRLGPQGTNEKLFF. For the CDR3, the DNA is TGTGCCAGTAGACTTGGCCCTCAGGGAACTAATGAAAAACTGTTTTTT.

This clone was detected only once. The chain combines TRBV7-7 with TRBJ2-7, with D perhaps matching TRBD2 (5 bases). V gave up 4 bases and J gave up 6 bases, with 13 bases separating them. CDR1 and CDR2 from the germline V gene are SSHAT and FNYEAQ (reference sequence). The CDR3 runs to 13 residues. CDR3 protein: CASSSDFFGEQYF. CDR3 coding DNA: TGTGCCAGCAGCTCGGACTTTTTCGGCGAGCAGTACTTC.

The gene calls are TRBV5-1 and TRBJ2-1; 11 positions match TRBD2. J gave up 6 bases and V 4 bases, and 12 bases lay outside the gene matches. The germline gives CDR1 SGHRS, CDR2 YFSETQ. The CDR3 spans 17 residues. The DNA for the CDR3 is TGCGCCAGCAGCCCAATATATATGACTAGCGGGATCAATGAGCAGTTCTTC. It translates to CASSPIYMTSGINEQFF.